This TCR beta chain was profiled in a study of T cell repertoires in cytomegalovirus infection. V was pared by 3 bases and J by 0 bases, with 3 bases of the junction left unmatched. Germline V gene sequence: CDR1 MNHNS, CDR2 SASEGT. This CDR3 is 17 amino acids long. TCRdb used MiXCR to reprocess the reads, holding one entry per CDR3 protein. The table shows about 830,000 distinct CDR3 sequences, with approximately 29% occurring only once. This clonotype was found a few times. Its antigen is unidentified. This chain links TRBV6-1 with TRBJ2-2, with 11 nucleotides matching TRBD2. This TCR derives from a human donor in good health (CMV status not recorded). Some clones in this sample may be carry-over from other donors' samples. The source material was cultured CD8+ T cells from PBMCs, sampled from culture after CMV antigen stimulation. As DNA, the CDR3 is TGTGCCAGCAGTGATGCTAGCGGGGGGACGAACACCGGGGAGCTGTTTTTT. Its protein product is CASSDASGGTNTGELFF.